Below are 27 T cell receptor beta chains sequenced from a single sample in a study of PD-L1 blockade in urothelial cancer. Sequenced by immunoSEQ multiplex PCR; TCRdb stores in-frame clones only, minus some. The sample yields fewer than 50,000 clones, 79% seen once. Time point given: pretreatment peripheral blood. Sequenced material: PBMCs, taken around atezolizumab (anti-PD-L1) treatment. The receptors shown here come from a man between 65 and 85 years old with urothelial cancer.

This chain uses TRBV30 with TRBJ1-1, with unresolved D. Germline V lookup: CDR1 GTSNPN, CDR2 SVGIG (reference sequence). CDR3 size: 14 residues. Trimming stripped 3 bases from V and 3 bases from J, with 14 bases between. The CDR3 DNA is TGTGCCTGGAGCCAAGGGAGTCTAGACACTGAAGCTTTCTTT. Translating it yields CAWSQGSLDTEAFF.

The chain recombines TRBV27 with TRBJ2-7, with TRBD1 matching over 8 bases. The CDR3 sequence is 13 residues long. V dropped 6 bases and J dropped 2; count of bases not matched to a gene: 3. Per the germline V gene, CDR1 is MNHEY and CDR2 is SMNVEV (reference sequence). The CDR3 protein is CASRETGAYEQYF. The CDR3 DNA sequence: TGTGCCAGCAGGGAGACAGGGGCCTACGAGCAGTACTTC.

The chain joins TRBV10-3 to TRBJ2-5, with a possible D match to TRBD1 (6 bases). V lost 2 bases to trimming and J lost 0 bases, with 7 bases between them. The CDR3 length is 14 residues. Looked up from germline, CDR1 is ENHRY and CDR2 is SYGVKD. CDR3 residues: CAISERGNQETQYF. The CDR3 nucleotides are TGTGCCATCAGTGAGAGGGGGAACCAAGAGACCCAGTACTTC.

The chain links TRBV2 to TRBJ2-5; D call uncertain. The CDR3 is 14 residues long. V gave up 0 bases and J gave up 3 bases, with 8 bases separating them. The germline CDR1 and CDR2 sequences are SNHLY and FYNNEI. The CDR3 protein is CASSEAWSKETQYF. For the CDR3, the DNA is TGTGCCAGCAGTGAAGCGTGGAGCAAAGAGACCCAGTACTTC.

The chain employs TRBV28 and TRBJ2-3, with D tentatively TRBD1 (5 bases). CDR1 and CDR2 (germline): MDHEN, SYDVKM. Trimming left V 6 bases short and J 2 bases short, with 12 bases between. The CDR3 spans 14 residues. The CDR3 DNA reads as TGTGCCAGCAGGGGGCGTTATTCCACAGATACGCAGTATTTT. Translation: CASRGRYSTDTQYF.

In its sample, this clone was seen a few times. The V call is TRBV27, the J call TRBJ1-2; tentatively, D is TRBD1 (6 bases). CDR1 MNHEY and CDR2 SMNVEV come from the germline V gene (reference sequence). V lost 6 bases and J lost 7, with 15 bases in between. The CDR3 length is 13 residues. CDR3 nucleotides: TGTGCCAGCAGCAACAGGGCGCCCGGTGGCTACACCTTC. Translated, it gives CASSNRAPGGYTF.

The chain uses TRBV9 and TRBJ1-4; no clear D gene. The CDR3 contains 15 residues. Deletions cut 4 bases from V and 1 base from J, with 11 bases between. In germline, CDR1 is SGDLS, CDR2 YYNGEE. The CDR3 DNA sequence: TGTGCCAGCAGCACCGGGAAGGGAACTAATGAAAAACTGTTTTTT. It encodes CASSTGKGTNEKLFF.

V gene TRBV5-4 combines with J gene TRBJ2-5; TRBD2 agrees at 11 bases. This CDR3 is 15 amino acids long. With V trimmed by 4 bases and J by 3 bases, 5 bases remained unmatched. Germline CDR1 reads SGHNT; CDR2 reads YYREEE (reference sequence). CDR3 in amino acids: CASSQLAGEEETQYF. The CDR3 coding sequence is TGTGCCAGCAGCCAACTAGCGGGAGAGGAAGAGACCCAGTACTTC.

The chain carries TRBV6-6 and TRBJ2-3, with D perhaps matching TRBD1 (5 bases). This CDR3 region has 14 residues. The V gene's germline CDR1 is MNHNY and CDR2 SVGAGI (reference sequence). V was trimmed by 5 bases and J by 0 bases, leaving 9 bases between them. The CDR3 sequence is CASSGRESTDTQYF. In DNA form, the CDR3 reads TGTGCCAGCAGTGGCAGGGAAAGCACAGATACGCAGTATTTT.

As for this clone: Sequence at one end of the junction differs from germline and may be a read error. CDR3 nucleotide sequence: TGTGCTAGCAGCTTGTTCCAGGGCGGCGGGGACTCAATAGCCAAAAACATTCAGTACTTC. Its translation: CASSLFQGGGDSIAKNIQYF. The V call is TRBV7-7, the J call TRBJ2-4; possible D gene TRBD2, 6 bases. Germline V gives CDR1 SSHAT, CDR2 FNYEAQ (reference sequence). The CDR3 contains 20 residues.

At least ten counts were recorded for this clone. The chain combines TRBV19 with TRBJ1-1; no reliable D call. Germline V gene lookup returns CDR1 LNHDA and CDR2 SQIVND (reference sequence). The CDR3 covers 13 residues. V dropped 11 bases and J dropped 1 base, with 14 bases sitting between them. CDR3 DNA: TGTGCCGTACGGGAGGGAACGAACACTGAAGCTTTCTTT. Its translation: CAVREGTNTEAFF.

This clone was detected once. The chain links TRBV28 to TRBJ1-1; unclear D gene. Germline assignment: CDR1 MDHEN and CDR2 SYDVKM. The CDR3 has 14 amino acids. Trimming took 2 bases from V and 1 from J, leaving 8 bases between them. The CDR3, as DNA: TGTGCCAGCAGTTTACTCGACACGAACACTGAAGCTTTCTTT. Encoded protein: CASSLLDTNTEAFF.

The CDR3 bases are TGCGCCAGCAGCCCCGACCCTACTAGACAGGCCCTGGGCAATCAGCCCCAGCATTTT. Translation: CASSPDPTRQALGNQPQHF. The genes are TRBV4-1 and TRBJ1-5; D possibly corresponds to TRBD1 (6 bases). V was pared by 4 bases and J by 2 bases, with 24 bases between. The V gene's germline CDR1 is MGHRA and CDR2 YSYEKL. CDR3 length: 19 amino acids.

The V and J genes are TRBV6-1 and TRBJ2-5, with 7 bases identical to TRBD2. This CDR3 region has 13 residues. Germline V gene lookup returns CDR1 MNHNS and CDR2 SASEGT. Trimming at V came to 7 bases and at J to 2 bases, leaving 4 bases not matched to a gene. The CDR3 nucleotides are TGTGCCAGCACCGGGACTACTCAAGAGACCCAGTACTTC. Protein product: CASTGTTQETQYF.

The chain uses TRBV6-5 and TRBJ1-4; 9 bases line up with TRBD1. CDR3 length equals 15 residues. The V gene's germline CDR1 is MNHEY and CDR2 SVGAGI. V lost 2 bases to trimming and J lost 8 bases; unmatched junction nucleotides: 6. CDR3 nucleotide sequence: TGTGCCAGCAGTTACAGACAGGGGGTAGGGGAAAAACTGTTTTTT. Translating it yields CASSYRQGVGEKLFF.

This chain uses TRBV6-5 with TRBJ1-1, with D possibly TRBD1 on 6 matching bases. With 6 bases removed from V and 4 bases from J, the gap between germline ends came to 12 bases. The CDR3 consists of 13 residues. CDR1 and CDR2 from the germline V gene are MNHEY and SVGAGI. The CDR3 reads CASREGGATEAFF. The CDR3 coding sequence is TGTGCCAGCAGGGAGGGGGGGGCCACTGAAGCTTTCTTT.

In its sample, this clone was seen once. V usage is TRBV28 and J usage is TRBJ1-2; 7 nucleotides line up with TRBD1. Germline V gene data show CDR1 as MDHEN and CDR2 as SYDVKM. V was pared by 6 bases and J by 3 bases, with 13 bases of the junction left unmatched. The CDR3 has 16 amino acids. The CDR3 DNA is TGTGCCAGCAGGAGCTCAGACAGGGTTTCCGACTATGGCTACACCTTC. This sequence encodes CASRSSDRVSDYGYTF.

J is TRBJ2-1 and V is TRBV7-2, with D possibly being TRBD2 (6 bases). Germline V gives CDR1 SGHTA, CDR2 FQGNSA. The CDR3 covers 14 residues. V gave up 4 bases and J gave up 14 bases, with 21 bases separating them. The CDR3 sequence: CASSSAGIGVPEFF. CDR3 in DNA: TGTGCCAGCAGCTCCGCGGGGATCGGGGTCCCTGAGTTCTTC.

This chain connects TRBV5-1 to TRBJ2-3, with 8 bases lining up with TRBD2. Germline V gene data show CDR1 as SGHRS and CDR2 as YFSETQ. After removal of 2 bases from V and 3 bases from J, the junction contained 8 bases not matched to a gene. This CDR3 region has 16 residues. CDR3 amino acids: CASSLGAGEATDTQYF. CDR3 coding DNA: TGCGCCAGCAGCTTAGGAGCGGGAGAGGCAACAGATACGCAGTATTTT.

V and J are TRBV6-5 and TRBJ1-2, with D perhaps TRBD1 (5 bases). Per the germline V gene, CDR1 is MNHEY and CDR2 is SVGAGI. Trimming removed 5 bases from V and 6 bases from J, with 16 bases in between. The CDR3 length is 14 residues. CDR3 sequence: CASSSCWGGDGYTF. Here the CDR3 DNA reads TGTGCCAGCAGTAGCTGTTGGGGGGGAGATGGCTACACCTTC.

The V call is TRBV7-2, the J call TRBJ2-5, with 7 bases matching TRBD2. Germline loops: CDR1 SGHTA, CDR2 FQGNSA. After removal of 1 base from V and 5 bases from J, the junction contained 7 bases not matched to a gene. This CDR3 is built from 15 residues. CDR3 DNA sequence: TGTGCCAGCAGCTTAGAGGTCGGGAGGCCCGAGACCCAGTACTTC. It yields the protein CASSLEVGRPETQYF.

This chain joins TRBV28 and TRBJ2-7; 7 bases map to TRBD2. The germline CDR1 and CDR2 sequences are MDHEN and SYDVKM. Unmatched junction bases numbered 11, after V lost 3 bases and J lost 0 bases. This CDR3 contains 17 residues. CDR3: CASSLWGGTTLSYEQYF. The CDR3 DNA reads as TGTGCCAGCAGTTTGTGGGGCGGGACTACCCTCTCCTACGAGCAGTACTTC. Filled out from reference TRBV28 and TRBJ2-7, the complete variable domain reads DVKVTQSSRYLVKRTGEKVFLECVQDMDHENMFWYRQDPGLGLRLIYFSYDVKMKEKGDIPEGYSVSREKKERFSLILESASTNQTSMYLCASSLWGGTTLSYEQYFGPGTRLTVT.

The chain links TRBV10-2 to TRBJ2-5; TRBD2 agrees at 7 bases. Germline CDR1 WSHSY, CDR2 SAAADI. V trimming: 6 bases; J trimming: 5 bases; junction bases outside the gene matches: 15. The CDR3 is 16 amino acids. The CDR3 region is CASRGGWETSGETQYF. CDR3 sequence (DNA): TGCGCCAGCAGGGGAGGGTGGGAGACTAGTGGTGAGACCCAGTACTTC.

The CDR3 reads CAWIQGLEQYF. The CDR3 coding sequence is TGTGCCTGGATACAGGGCCTCGAGCAGTACTTC. This chain joins TRBV30 and TRBJ2-7, with TRBD1 as a possible D gene (6 bases). Germline loops: CDR1 GTSNPN, CDR2 SVGIG (reference sequence). V was cut by 4 bases and J by 6 bases, with 10 bases left in between. The CDR3 is made up of 11 amino acids.

This clone has a single count. The V gene is TRBV10-3, the J gene TRBJ1-3; 7 positions agree with TRBD1. CDR3 length equals 16 residues. Germline CDR1 reads ENHRY; CDR2 reads SYGVKD. Trimming cost V 3 bases and J 4 bases; bases outside gene matches: 9. CDR3 DNA sequence: TGTGCCATCAGTGACCGCGGACAGGCGGGCGGAAACACCATATATTTT. Translation gives CAISDRGQAGGNTIYF.

CDR3 in DNA: TGTGCCAGCAGCCGTGGAGATAGACTCAGCTCCTACAATGAGCAGTTCTTC. It yields the protein CASSRGDRLSSYNEQFF. The chain has TRBV5-8 and TRBJ2-1; no reliable D call. This CDR3 comprises 17 residues. With 4 bases removed from V and 0 bases from J, the gap between germline ends came to 17 bases. Germline CDR1 and CDR2: SGHTS and YDEGEE.

This clone was seen just once. The chain links TRBV7-9 to TRBJ1-2; TRBD1 might be the D (5 bases). The V gene lost 2 bases and the J gene lost 4 bases, with 11 bases spanning the gap. This CDR3 spans 14 amino acids. Germline values: CDR1 SEHNR, CDR2 FQNEAQ (reference sequence). The CDR3 spells CASSLPQGPYGYTF. DNA of the CDR3: TGTGCCAGCAGCTTACCCCAGGGCCCCTATGGCTACACCTTC.